This T cell receptor (beta chain) was obtained from a study of blood T cell repertoires in COVID-19. Across the whole study: From the United States, Italy and Spain came samples of acute and convalescent COVID-19. The cDNA or gDNA used as material had been derived from T cells, B-cell-depleted T cells, or PBMCs.

The CDR3 spans 13 residues. Germline trimming cut 1 base from V and 6 bases from J; bases unmatched to any gene: 0. In the original analysis: Counts of nucleated cells, estimated from reference gene primer amplification, were obtained. Libraries were prepared by immunoSEQ multiplex PCR; TCRdb keeps only in-frame clonotypes and omits some of them. D and trimming come from the DNA, and the V and J calls and clone size come from that table. The table lists 300,000 or so clones, more than 70% of them singletons. The TCR sequence derives from a woman in her 30s who had recovered from COVID-19. The sequencing input was peripheral blood. The rearrangement links TRBV12-3 or TRBV12-4 to TRBJ1-1, with 9 bases fitting TRBD1. The CDR3 here is CASSLGTGAEAFF. CDR3 nucleotide sequence: TGTGCCAGCAGTTTAGGGACAGGGGCTGAAGCTTTCTTT.